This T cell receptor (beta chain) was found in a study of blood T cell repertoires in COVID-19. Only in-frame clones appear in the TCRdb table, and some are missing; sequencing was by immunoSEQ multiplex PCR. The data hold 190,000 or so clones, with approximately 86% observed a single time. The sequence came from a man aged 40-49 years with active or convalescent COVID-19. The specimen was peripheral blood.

In nucleotides, the CDR3 is TGTGCCAGTAGTTTGGGGGGGGCAGGGACCCTGAACACTGAAGCTTTCTTT. Translated, it gives CASSLGGAGTLNTEAFF. The chain couples TRBV19 to TRBJ1-1; possible D gene TRBD1, 6 bases. This CDR3 has 17 amino acids. CDR1 is LNHDA and CDR2 is SQIVND in the germline V gene (reference sequence). V was shortened by 5 bases and J by 0 bases, with 19 bases between the two germline ends. The full variable domain, its missing parts supplied by reference TRBV19 and TRBJ1-1, is DGGITQSPKYLFRKEGQNVTLSCEQNLNHDAMYWYRQDPGQGLRLIYYSQIVNDFQKGDIAEGYSVSREKKESFPLTVTSAQKNPTAFYLCASSLGGAGTLNTEAFFGQGTRLTVV.